This passage covers 32 T cell receptor beta chains from one sample sequenced in a study of cytomegalovirus exposure and HLA in healthy donors. PCR primers comprised 60 Vbeta and 13 Jbeta primers. TCRdb keeps only in-frame clones here, not all; method: immunoSEQ multiplex PCR. The sample lists about 200,000 clones, about 80% seen once, with roughly 3% in the top ten. Sequences were obtained from PBMCs. These receptors were taken from a woman aged 25 to 45 in good health and CMV-seronegative.

The rearrangement uses TRBV7-8 and TRBJ2-7; TRBD2 aligns across 8 bases. Losses at the gene ends were 1 base for V and 2 bases for J; bases not matched to a gene: 16. From germline, CDR1 is SGHVS and CDR2 FQNEAQ. The CDR3 is 19 amino acids. In DNA, the CDR3 is TGTGCCAGCAGCTTAGTAGGGGTAGGAAGGGAGCGGGGGACCTACGAGCAGTACTTC. Amino acids: CASSLVGVGRERGTYEQYF.

The J gene is TRBJ1-1, the V gene TRBV28; D is perhaps TRBD1 (6 bases). Looked up from germline, CDR1 is MDHEN and CDR2 is SYDVKM. The CDR3 runs to 16 residues. Trimming left V 0 bases short and J 1 base short, with 12 bases between. The CDR3 reads CASSLWGQGRNTEAFF. CDR3 DNA: TGTGCCAGCAGTTTATGGGGGCAGGGGCGGAACACTGAAGCTTTCTTT.

The chain is built from TRBV7-6 and TRBJ1-1; perhaps TRBD1 as D (5 bases). Deletions cut 4 bases from V and 3 bases from J, with 9 bases between. Germline V gives CDR1 SGHVS, CDR2 FNYEAQ. CDR3 length equals 13 residues. CDR3 in amino acids: CASSSQADTEAFF. The CDR3 DNA is TGTGCCAGCAGCTCACAGGCCGACACTGAAGCTTTCTTT.

The chain links TRBV18 to TRBJ2-7; the match to TRBD1 covers 10 bases. CDR3 size: 16 residues. V trimming: 0 bases; J trimming: 4 bases; junction bases outside the gene matches: 6. CDR1 is KGHSH and CDR2 is LQKENI in the germline V gene. The CDR3 reads CASSPPETGGWYEQYF. The DNA for the CDR3 is TGTGCCAGCTCACCACCCGAGACAGGGGGCTGGTACGAGCAGTACTTC.

Note on this clone: Other nucleotide sequences from this sample produce the same CDR3. J is TRBJ2-1 and V is TRBV6-5, with D possibly being TRBD1 (6 bases). Trimming took 2 bases from V and 4 from J, leaving 9 bases between them. Germline V gene lookup returns CDR1 MNHEY and CDR2 SVGAGI. The CDR3 spans 14 residues. The CDR3 loop is CASSYGTLYNEQFF. The CDR3 DNA follows: TGTGCCAGCAGTTACGGGACACTATACAATGAGCAGTTCTTC.

The chain carries TRBV6-1 and TRBJ1-5; D is unclear. This CDR3 spans 13 amino acids. V gave up 3 bases and J gave up 10 bases, with 13 bases separating them. The germline CDR1 and CDR2 sequences are MNHNS and SASEGT. The chain's CDR3 is CASSEQETGPQHF. CDR3 coding DNA: TGTGCCAGCAGTGAGCAGGAAACCGGTCCCCAGCATTTT.

This clone was counted a few times. The CDR3 spells CASSLEIGWNEADTQYF. The CDR3 DNA reads TGTGCCAGCAGCTTGGAAATTGGGTGGAATGAGGCGGATACGCAGTATTTT. V is TRBV5-6 and J is TRBJ2-3; D unresolved. Deletions cut 0 bases from V and 6 bases from J, with 20 bases between. The CDR3 length is 17 residues. The germline V gene has CDR1 SGHDT and CDR2 YYEEEE.

The rearrangement uses TRBV7-8 and TRBJ1-6, with D possibly matching TRBD1 (5 bases). V was pared by 4 bases and J by 9 bases, with 13 bases between. There are 14 residues in the CDR3. The germline V gene encodes CDR1 SGHVS and CDR2 FQNEAQ. CDR3 region: CASSSGGGASPLHF. CDR3 coding DNA: TGTGCCAGCAGCTCGGGGGGGGGTGCTTCACCCCTCCACTTT.

This clone was seen more than once but under ten times. The V call is TRBV5-4, the J call TRBJ2-7; tentative D call: TRBD1 (5 bases). The germline gives CDR1 SGHNT, CDR2 YYREEE (reference sequence). The CDR3 consists of 15 residues. V lost 3 bases and J lost 2, with 15 bases in between. Written as DNA, the CDR3 is TGTGCCAGCAGCTCGAAGGGTCGGACAACCTACGAGCAGTACTTC. It encodes CASSSKGRTTYEQYF.

The V gene is TRBV29-1, the J gene TRBJ2-3; 7 positions match TRBD2. The length of the CDR3 is 13 residues. Unmatched junction bases numbered 7, after V lost 6 bases and J lost 4 bases. Per the germline V gene, CDR1 is SQVTM and CDR2 is ANQGSEA. CDR3 in amino acids: CSVLTSAADTQYF. The CDR3 DNA reads as TGCAGCGTCCTTACTAGCGCGGCAGATACGCAGTATTTT.

To note about this clone: At one end, the junction sequence differs from germline, possibly due to a read error. The chain joins TRBV6-1 to TRBJ1-2; D may be TRBD1 (5 bases). Germline lookup yields CDR1 MNHNS and CDR2 SASEGT. This CDR3 has 14 amino acids. DNA of the CDR3: TGTGCCAGCAGTGAAGAGGCAGGGTTCTATGGCTACCCCTTC. It specifies CASSEEAGFYGYPF.

In this sample, this clone turned up once. The chain couples TRBV4-2 to TRBJ2-7; TRBD1 agrees at 8 bases. This CDR3 has 16 residues. Germline V gene sequence: CDR1 LGHNA, CDR2 YNFKEQ. The trim removed 0 bases at V and 3 bases at J, leaving 7 bases unmatched. CDR3 sequence reads: CASSQDWTGQVYEQYF. CDR3 bases: TGTGCCAGCAGCCAAGACTGGACAGGGCAGGTCTACGAGCAGTACTTC.

This sequence joins TRBV27 and TRBJ2-1; D is perhaps TRBD2 (6 bases). This CDR3 contains 15 residues. Germline lookup yields CDR1 MNHEY and CDR2 SMNVEV (reference sequence). V was clipped by 3 bases and J by 6 bases, with 15 bases between them. CDR3 loop: CASSFATRRVNEQFF. The CDR3 coding sequence is TGTGCCAGCAGTTTCGCCACAAGGAGGGTCAATGAGCAGTTCTTC.

The chain uses TRBV6-5 and TRBJ1-2; possible D gene TRBD1, 6 bases. CDR1 and CDR2 from the germline V gene are MNHEY and SVGAGI. V was trimmed by 5 bases and J by 6 bases, leaving 16 bases between them. This CDR3 contains 14 residues. The CDR3 DNA is TGTGCCAGCAGTCTGTCCAGGGGTTTGGATGGCTACACCTTC. The encoded protein is CASSLSRGLDGYTF.

This chain joins TRBV7-2 and TRBJ1-2, with 8 bases matching TRBD1. V was pared by 6 bases and J by 2 bases, with 5 bases of the junction left unmatched. Germline-derived CDR1 and CDR2 are SGHTA and FQGNSA. The CDR3 extends over 14 amino acids. The CDR3 DNA follows: TGTGCCAGCAGTTCCCGGACAGGGAACTATGGCTACACCTTC. Amino acid sequence: CASSSRTGNYGYTF. Supplemented by reference TRBV7-2 and TRBJ1-2, the full variable domain reads GAGVSQSPSNKVTEKGKDVELRCDPISGHTALYWYRQSLGQGLEFLIYFQGNSAPDKSGLPSDRFSAERTGGSVSTLTIQRTQQEDSAVYLCASSSRTGNYGYTFGSGTRLTVV.

This rearrangement joins TRBV28 to TRBJ2-7; 10 nucleotides match TRBD2. CDR3 length: 14 residues. The J segment lost 3 bases and the V segment lost 6 bases, leaving 5 bases of the junction unmatched. The germline V gene encodes CDR1 MDHEN and CDR2 SYDVKM. The CDR3 region has the DNA TGTGCCAGCAGCCCTGTAGCGGGAGGCTACGAGCAGTACTTC. Translated, it gives CASSPVAGGYEQYF.

Of note for this clone: Compared with germline, one end of the junction differs, possibly owing to a read error. The chain uses TRBV7-9 and TRBJ1-1; no definite D call. Germline CDR1 is SEHNR and CDR2 is FQNEAQ (reference sequence). This CDR3 is 14 amino acids long. CDR3 loop: CSSSFYGVNTEAFF. Written as DNA, the CDR3 is TGTTCCAGCAGCTTTTATGGAGTGAACACTGAAGCTTTCTTT.

The gene calls are TRBV5-1 and TRBJ1-2; TRBD1 aligns across 7 bases. The V and J ends lost 0 bases and 8 bases, in that order; junction bases with no gene match: 1. CDR1 SGHRS and CDR2 YFSETQ come from the germline V gene. There are 12 residues in the CDR3. CDR3 in amino acids: CASSLAGGGYTF. The CDR3 DNA reads as TGCGCCAGCAGCTTGGCAGGGGGAGGCTACACCTTC.

The chain carries TRBV19 and TRBJ1-5; D not resolved. The CDR3 runs to 13 residues. V dropped 3 bases and J dropped 7 bases, with 10 bases sitting between them. Germline V gene data show CDR1 as LNHDA and CDR2 as SQIVND (reference sequence). The CDR3: CASSIRGNQPQHF. CDR3 DNA sequence: TGTGCCAGTAGTATTCGGGGTAACCAGCCCCAGCATTTT.

This rearrangement joins TRBV2 to TRBJ1-1, with TRBD1 matching 7 bases. Germline V gives CDR1 SNHLY, CDR2 FYNNEI. The CDR3 runs 14 residues. V shed 0 bases, J shed 4 bases, and the junction held 2 bases outside the gene matches. CDR3 DNA: TGTGCCAGCAGTGAAGCGTCAGGGGGCACTGAAGCTTTCTTT. The encoded protein is CASSEASGGTEAFF.

This chain links TRBV5-6 with TRBJ1-2, with 10 bases identical to TRBD1. Germline assignment: CDR1 SGHDT and CDR2 YYEEEE. Trimming removed 4 bases from V and 4 bases from J; junction bases left unmatched: 7. This CDR3 is built from 15 residues. The CDR3 is CASSAGTGVPYGYTF. As DNA, the CDR3 is TGTGCCAGCAGCGCCGGGACAGGGGTTCCCTATGGCTACACCTTC. Drawing the rest from reference TRBV5-6 and TRBJ1-2, the complete variable domain is DAGVTQSPTHLIKTRGQQVTLRCSPKSGHDTVSWYQQALGQGPQFIFQYYEEEERQRGNFPDRFSGHQFPNYSSELNVNALLLGDSALYLCASSAGTGVPYGYTFGSGTRLTVV.

This clone was recorded once. V gene TRBV15 combines with J gene TRBJ1-2, with D possibly being TRBD1 (6 bases). CDR3 length: 13 residues. Germline CDR1 and CDR2: LNHNV and YYDKDF (reference sequence). Trimming removed 9 bases at V and 4 bases at J, with 15 bases between. The CDR3 protein is CATSSGGGYGYTF. The CDR3 nucleotides are TGTGCCACGAGCTCGGGGGGCGGCTATGGCTACACCTTC.

This sequence joins TRBV7-2 and TRBJ1-5; the D is unclear. The CDR3 is made up of 16 amino acids. Germline V gene sequence: CDR1 SGHTA, CDR2 FQGNSA. The V and J ends lost 1 base and 3 bases respectively, with 13 bases between them. The CDR3 reads CASSLVPTATNQPQHF. In nucleotides, the CDR3 is TGTGCCAGCAGCTTAGTCCCAACAGCCACCAATCAGCCCCAGCATTTT.

This clone was found a few times. The chain recombines TRBV6-1 with TRBJ1-4; the D is unclear. V lost 6 bases, J lost 4 bases, and 6 bases lay in between. CDR1 MNHNS and CDR2 SASEGT come from the germline V gene. The CDR3 length is 12 residues. For the CDR3, the DNA is TGTGCCAGCAGGAGGATTAATGAAAAACTGTTTTTT. Translating it yields CASRRINEKLFF.

This clone was picked up a small number of times. V is TRBV11-2 and J is TRBJ2-2, with D hard to call. The CDR3 extends over 16 amino acids. The V gene's germline CDR1 is SGHAT and CDR2 FQNNGV. Trimming stripped 3 bases from V and 1 base from J, with 12 bases between. CDR3 sequence (DNA): TGTGCCAGCAGCTTCGGTGGGCAGTGGAACACCGGGGAGCTGTTTTTT. Its translation is CASSFGGQWNTGELFF.

V is TRBV28 and J is TRBJ1-2; TRBD1 matches 7 bases. In germline, CDR1 is MDHEN, CDR2 SYDVKM. The CDR3 is 15 residues long. Unmatched junction bases numbered 8, after V lost 4 bases and J lost 3 bases. Written as DNA, the CDR3 is TGTGCCAGCAGTTCGGGAGGGGGCGCATACTATGGCTACACCTTC. It codes for CASSSGGGAYYGYTF.

Comments on this clone: Other DNA sequences from this sample encode an identical CDR3 as well. V gene TRBV5-1 combines with J gene TRBJ1-3, with D possibly matching TRBD1 (6 bases). The CDR3 length is 14 residues. Trimming left V 4 bases short and J 0 bases short, with 8 bases between. The germline CDR1 and CDR2 sequences are SGHRS and YFSETQ. CDR3 region: CASSPDSSGNTIYF. As DNA, the CDR3 is TGCGCCAGCAGCCCGGACAGCTCTGGAAACACCATATATTTT.

The chain combines TRBV27 with TRBJ2-2; perhaps TRBD2 as D (6 bases). Per the germline V gene, CDR1 is MNHEY and CDR2 is SMNVEV (reference sequence). This CDR3 has 16 residues. The germline V and J ends were trimmed by 2 bases and 4 bases, with 14 bases remaining between them. CDR3 protein: CASSLTSYGSTGELFF. CDR3 nucleotide sequence: TGTGCCAGCAGTTTAACTTCTTACGGGAGCACCGGGGAGCTGTTTTTT.

This clone was observed a few times. This sequence joins TRBV6-1 and TRBJ2-3, with TRBD2 identical over 9 bases. This CDR3 spans 16 amino acids. V lost 2 bases, J lost 4 bases, and 7 bases stayed unmatched. CDR1 and CDR2 from the germline V gene are MNHNS and SASEGT. CDR3 in DNA: TGTGCCAGCAGTGAATTGGGACTAGCAGACCCAGATACGCAGTATTTT. Amino acid sequence: CASSELGLADPDTQYF.

The rearrangement links TRBV30 to TRBJ2-3, with 7 nucleotides matching TRBD1. Germline V gene data show CDR1 as GTSNPN and CDR2 as SVGIG (reference sequence). The CDR3 has 15 residues. V was pared by 5 bases and J by 2 bases, with 10 bases of the junction left unmatched. In nucleotides, the CDR3 is TGTGCCTGGTCTACAGGGGCGGGCCTCACAGATACGCAGTATTTT. Its translation: CAWSTGAGLTDTQYF.

This chain links TRBV5-4 with TRBJ2-5; 7 nucleotides line up with TRBD2. The CDR3 is 14 residues long. The V gene end was trimmed by 5 bases and the J gene end by 3 bases; junction bases not matched to a gene: 7. Per germline, CDR1 SGHNT and CDR2 YYREEE (reference sequence). The CDR3: CASRLRGEKETQYF. DNA of the CDR3: TGTGCCAGCAGACTACGGGGGGAGAAAGAGACCCAGTACTTC.

Written as DNA, the CDR3 is TGTGCCAGCAGCCTGACTATTCCAGATACGCAGTATTTT. Its translation is CASSLTIPDTQYF. The J gene is TRBJ2-3, the V gene TRBV7-2, with TRBD2 as a possible D gene (5 bases). Trimming took off 5 bases at V and 4 bases at J, with 10 bases between the two ends. This CDR3 has 13 residues. Germline CDR1 and CDR2: SGHTA and FQGNSA.